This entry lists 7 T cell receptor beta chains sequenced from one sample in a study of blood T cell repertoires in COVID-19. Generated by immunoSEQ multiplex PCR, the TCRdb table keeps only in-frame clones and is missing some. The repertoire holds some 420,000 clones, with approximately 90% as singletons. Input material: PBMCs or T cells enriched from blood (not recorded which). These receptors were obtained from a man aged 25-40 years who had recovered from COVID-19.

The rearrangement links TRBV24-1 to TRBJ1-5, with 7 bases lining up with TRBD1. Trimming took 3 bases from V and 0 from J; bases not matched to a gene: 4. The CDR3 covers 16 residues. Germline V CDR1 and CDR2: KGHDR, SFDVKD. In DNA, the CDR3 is TGTGCCACCAGTGATCCAACAGGGGCTAGCAATCAGCCCCAGCATTTT. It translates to CATSDPTGASNQPQHF.

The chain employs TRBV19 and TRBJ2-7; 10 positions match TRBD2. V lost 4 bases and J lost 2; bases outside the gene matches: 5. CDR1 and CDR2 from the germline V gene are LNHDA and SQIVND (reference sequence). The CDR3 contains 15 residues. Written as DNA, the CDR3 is TGTGCCAGTAGTACCATAGCGGGAGGTACCTACGAGCAGTACTTC. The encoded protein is CASSTIAGGTYEQYF.

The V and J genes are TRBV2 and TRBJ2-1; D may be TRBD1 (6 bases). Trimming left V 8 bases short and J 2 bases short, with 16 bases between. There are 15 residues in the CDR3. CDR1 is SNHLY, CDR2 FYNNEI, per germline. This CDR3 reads CASGPRDNTYNEQFF. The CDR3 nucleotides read TGTGCCAGCGGACCCCGGGACAATACCTACAATGAGCAGTTCTTC.

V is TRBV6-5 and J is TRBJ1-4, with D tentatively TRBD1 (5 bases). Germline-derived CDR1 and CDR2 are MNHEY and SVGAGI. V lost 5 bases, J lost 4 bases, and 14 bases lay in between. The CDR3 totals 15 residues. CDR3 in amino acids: CASSRMGGNNEKLFF. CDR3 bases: TGTGCCAGCAGTCGGATGGGGGGGAATAATGAAAAACTGTTTTTT.

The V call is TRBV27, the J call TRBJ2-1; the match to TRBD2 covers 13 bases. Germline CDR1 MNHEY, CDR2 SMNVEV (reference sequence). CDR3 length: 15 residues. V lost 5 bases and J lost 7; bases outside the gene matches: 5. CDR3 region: CASSPRTSGSNEQFF. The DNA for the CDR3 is TGTGCCAGCAGTCCCCGGACTAGCGGGAGTAATGAGCAGTTCTTC.

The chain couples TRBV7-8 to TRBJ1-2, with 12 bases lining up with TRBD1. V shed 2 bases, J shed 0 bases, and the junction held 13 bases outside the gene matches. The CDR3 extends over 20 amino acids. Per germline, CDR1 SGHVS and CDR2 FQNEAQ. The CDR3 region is CASSLRPGQGAIRANYGYTF. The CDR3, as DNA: TGTGCCAGCAGCTTACGTCCGGGACAGGGGGCGATAAGAGCTAACTATGGCTACACCTTC.

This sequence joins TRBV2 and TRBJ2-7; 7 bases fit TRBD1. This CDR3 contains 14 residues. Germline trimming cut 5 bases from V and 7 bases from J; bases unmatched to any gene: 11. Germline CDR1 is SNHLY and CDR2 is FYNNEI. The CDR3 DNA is TGTGCCAGCAGTAGGACAGGCCGGGTAGGGGAGCAGTACTTC. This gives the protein CASSRTGRVGEQYF.